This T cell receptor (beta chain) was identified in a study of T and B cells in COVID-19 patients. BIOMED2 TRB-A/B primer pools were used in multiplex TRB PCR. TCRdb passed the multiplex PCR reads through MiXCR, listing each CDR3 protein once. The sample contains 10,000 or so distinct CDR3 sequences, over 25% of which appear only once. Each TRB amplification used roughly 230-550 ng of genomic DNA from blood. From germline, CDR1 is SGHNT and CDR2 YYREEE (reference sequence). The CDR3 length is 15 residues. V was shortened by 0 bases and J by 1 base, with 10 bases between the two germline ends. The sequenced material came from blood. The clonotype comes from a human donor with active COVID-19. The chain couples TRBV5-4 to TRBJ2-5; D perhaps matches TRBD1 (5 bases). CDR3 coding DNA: TGTGCCAGCAGCTTGGTTCAGGGATTCCAAGAGACCCAGTACTTC. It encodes CASSLVQGFQETQYF.